The 21 T cell receptor beta chains in this list originate from one sample, sequenced in a study of blood T cell repertoires in COVID-19. The data were produced by immunoSEQ multiplex PCR, yet TCRdb's version contains in-frame clones alone and is incomplete. Among some 350,000 clones, roughly 88% were seen once, and the ten largest hold less than 5.5%. What was sequenced was PBMCs or T cells enriched from blood (not recorded which). These receptors originate from a young man who had recovered from COVID-19.

This clone was recorded once. CDR3 coding DNA: TGTGCCAGCAACAAACAGGGCCACAATGAGCAGTTCTTC. Its protein is CASNKQGHNEQFF. This rearrangement joins TRBV14 to TRBJ2-1; tentative D call: TRBD1 (6 bases). The V end was cut by 7 bases, the J end by 5 bases, with 12 bases between. The CDR3 is 13 residues long. From germline, CDR1 is SGHDN and CDR2 FVKESK. The full variable domain, with the rest looked up from reference TRBV14 and TRBJ2-1, is EAGVTQFPSHSVIEKGQTVTLRCDPISGHDNLYWYRRVMGKEIKFLLHFVKESKQDESGMPNNRFLAERTGGTYSTLKVQPAELEDSGVYFCASNKQGHNEQFFGPGTRLTVL.

The CDR3 sequence: CSVLSGTEGRYNEQFF. CDR3 nucleotide sequence: TGCAGCGTTCTTTCCGGGACAGAGGGCCGGTACAATGAGCAGTTCTTC. The chain links TRBV29-1 to TRBJ2-1; 7 positions match TRBD1. CDR1 and CDR2 (germline): SQVTM, ANQGSEA. V shed 5 bases, J shed 4 bases, and the junction held 14 bases outside the gene matches. The CDR3 is 16 residues long.

The chain links TRBV6-1 to TRBJ2-5; possibly TRBD1 for D (6 bases). Germline-derived CDR1 and CDR2 are MNHNS and SASEGT. CDR3 length: 14 amino acids. V shed 3 bases and J shed 1 base, with 9 bases lying between them. Written as DNA, the CDR3 is TGTGCCAGCAGTGAGGACAGCCTCCAAGAGACCCAGTACTTC. This sequence encodes CASSEDSLQETQYF.

The J gene is TRBJ2-5, the V gene TRBV5-1; D is possibly TRBD2 (7 bases). The V end was cut by 1 base, the J end by 5 bases, with 18 bases between. Germline CDR1 SGHRS, CDR2 YFSETQ. The CDR3 runs 16 residues. DNA of the CDR3: TGCGCCAGCAGCTTGAGACCCCCAGGGGAGGGGGAGACCCAGTACTTC. Its protein product is CASSLRPPGEGETQYF.

The sample holds one count of this clone. The V gene is TRBV2, the J gene TRBJ2-5; 8 bases align to TRBD2. This CDR3 contains 13 residues. Trimming took 7 bases from V and 2 from J; bases not matched to a gene: 3. Germline CDR1 SNHLY, CDR2 FYNNEI. The chain's CDR3 is CASTTSGQETQYF. The CDR3 coding sequence is TGTGCCAGCACCACTAGCGGACAAGAGACCCAGTACTTC.

This chain uses TRBV6-5 with TRBJ2-1; D not resolved. V was shortened by 2 bases and J by 0 bases, with 11 bases between the two germline ends. The CDR3 covers 16 residues. Germline CDR1 MNHEY, CDR2 SVGAGI. This chain's CDR3 is CASSYVQRPSYNEQFF. The CDR3 nucleotides are TGTGCCAGCAGTTACGTCCAGCGCCCCTCCTACAATGAGCAGTTCTTC.

The chain links TRBV5-1 to TRBJ1-2, with D possibly matching TRBD1 (5 bases). In germline, CDR1 is SGHRS, CDR2 YFSETQ. The CDR3 runs 15 residues. The germline V and J ends were trimmed by 3 bases and 4 bases, with 16 bases remaining between them. The CDR3: CASSYRGTEVYGYTF. Here the CDR3 DNA reads TGCGCCAGCAGCTACCGCGGGACGGAGGTCTATGGCTACACCTTC.

The table lists this clone with a few counts. This chain connects TRBV9 to TRBJ2-7; the D is unclear. Germline V gene lookup returns CDR1 SGDLS and CDR2 YYNGEE. Trimming left V 4 bases short and J 6 bases short, with 5 bases between. The CDR3 has 10 residues. The DNA for the CDR3 is TGTGCCAGCAGCCAACTCGAGCAGTACTTC. Encoded protein: CASSQLEQYF.

The table lists this clone with a few counts. The genes are TRBV5-5 and TRBJ1-2, with 8 positions matching TRBD1. The germline CDR1 and CDR2 sequences are SGHKS and YYEKEE (reference sequence). After removal of 1 base from V and 6 bases from J, the junction contained 14 bases not matched to a gene. The CDR3 length is 17 residues. In nucleotides, the CDR3 is TGTGCCAGCAGCTTGTCGCAATTAGGACAGGGCGGTGATGGCTACACCTTC. Amino acids: CASSLSQLGQGGDGYTF.

This chain links TRBV5-1 with TRBJ2-1; TRBD2 matches 12 bases. This CDR3 is 18 amino acids long. The V and J ends lost 5 bases and 0 bases, in that order; junction bases with no gene match: 9. The germline gives CDR1 SGHRS, CDR2 YFSETQ. CDR3 residues: CASRRRLAGGLSYNEQFF. DNA for the CDR3: TGCGCCAGCAGGAGGCGTCTAGCGGGGGGGCTCTCCTACAATGAGCAGTTCTTC. The whole variable domain, filled in from reference TRBV5-1 and TRBJ2-1, reads KAGVTQTPRYLIKTRGQQVTLSCSPISGHRSVSWYQQTPGQGLQFLFEYFSETQRNKGNFPGRFSGRQFSNSRSEMNVSTLELGDSALYLCASRRRLAGGLSYNEQFFGPGTRLTVL.

The chain is built from TRBV3-1 (or the pseudogene TRBV3-2) and TRBJ2-7; D ambiguous. In germline, CDR1 is LGHDT, CDR2 YNNKEL (reference sequence). Trimming left V 2 bases short and J 0 bases short, with 5 bases between. This CDR3 has 13 amino acids. This CDR3 is CASSQYSSYEQYF. The DNA for the CDR3 is TGTGCCAGCAGCCAATATAGCTCCTACGAGCAGTACTTC.

The genes are TRBV7-2 and TRBJ1-5, with D hard to call. There are 15 residues in the CDR3. Trimming removed 3 bases at V and 1 base at J, with 10 bases between. Germline V gene lookup returns CDR1 SGHTA and CDR2 FQGNSA. The DNA of the CDR3 is TGTGCCAGCAGCTTCGGAGGATGGAGCAATCAGCCCCAGCATTTT. It translates to CASSFGGWSNQPQHF.

V and J are TRBV7-9 and TRBJ2-7; 15 nucleotides agree with TRBD2. After removal of 3 bases from V and 2 bases from J, the junction contained 8 bases not matched to a gene. Per the germline V gene, CDR1 is SEHNR and CDR2 is FQNEAQ (reference sequence). This CDR3 spans 18 amino acids. Here the CDR3 reads CASSFRTSGGARPYEQYF. The CDR3 nucleotides are TGTGCCAGCAGCTTTAGGACTAGCGGGGGGGCCCGCCCCTACGAGCAGTACTTC. Supplemented by reference TRBV7-9 and TRBJ2-7, the full variable domain reads DTGVSQNPRHKITKRGQNVTFRCDPISEHNRLYWYRQTLGQGPEFLTYFQNEAQLEKSRLLSDRFSAERPKGSFSTLEIQRTEQGDSAMYLCASSFRTSGGARPYEQYFGPGTRLTVT.

The sample holds one count of this clone. The chain is built from TRBV6-5 and TRBJ1-2, with 7 bases that match TRBD1. V shed 7 bases and J 0 bases; nucleotides not matched to a gene: 5. There are 14 residues in the CDR3. Germline CDR1 MNHEY, CDR2 SVGAGI. The CDR3 sequence is CASIDRETNYGYTF. The CDR3 nucleotides read TGTGCCAGCATCGACAGGGAAACTAACTATGGCTACACCTTC.

The chain couples TRBV7-9 to TRBJ1-6; perhaps TRBD1 as D (5 bases). V was trimmed by 0 bases and J by 9 bases, leaving 15 bases between them. From germline, CDR1 is SEHNR and CDR2 FQNEAQ (reference sequence). This CDR3 has 16 residues. The CDR3 coding sequence is TGTGCCAGCAGCTTAGCGAGTCCAGGGTTTTCTTCACCCCTCCACTTT. This codes for CASSLASPGFSSPLHF. Full variable domain (outside the CDR3, taken from reference TRBV7-9 and TRBJ1-6): DTGVSQNPRHKITKRGQNVTFRCDPISEHNRLYWYRQTLGQGPEFLTYFQNEAQLEKSRLLSDRFSAERPKGSFSTLEIQRTEQGDSAMYLCASSLASPGFSSPLHFGNGTRLTVT.

Of note for this clone: At the DNA level, this CDR3 is encoded by other sequences in the same sample as well. The chain recombines TRBV18 with TRBJ1-2, with D uncertain. Germline V lookup: CDR1 KGHSH, CDR2 LQKENI. The V gene lost 3 bases and the J gene lost 4 bases, with 9 bases spanning the gap. The CDR3 covers 13 residues. CDR3 sequence reads: CASSPEGGYGYTF. CDR3 nucleotides: TGTGCCAGCTCACCCGAAGGCGGCTATGGCTACACCTTC.

This clone was counted a single time. DNA of the CDR3: TGTGCCAGCAGCTCACAGGGGACACCCTACGAGCAGTACTTC. Translating gives CASSSQGTPYEQYF. The chain uses TRBV7-2 and TRBJ2-7, with 7 bases aligning to TRBD1. Germline V gene sequence: CDR1 SGHTA, CDR2 FQGNSA. This CDR3 has 14 amino acids. The V and J ends lost 4 bases and 2 bases, in that order; junction bases with no gene match: 5.

The chain couples TRBV30 to TRBJ1-2; 7 positions agree with TRBD1. Germline V gene data show CDR1 as GTSNPN and CDR2 as SVGIG (reference sequence). V lost 3 bases and J lost 2; bases outside the gene matches: 6. The length of the CDR3 is 14 residues. The CDR3 sequence: CAWSRLTGNYGYTF. The CDR3 DNA reads TGTGCCTGGAGCCGCTTGACAGGGAACTATGGCTACACCTTC.

The chain's CDR3 is CASSPSGGGKLFF. In nucleotides, the CDR3 is TGTGCCAGCAGCCCTTCAGGGGGAGGAAAACTGTTTTTT. The V call is TRBV5-6, the J call TRBJ1-4; 7 bases are a match to TRBD1. Losses at the gene ends were 4 bases for V and 10 bases for J; bases not matched to a gene: 7. The CDR3 sequence is 13 residues long. Germline loops: CDR1 SGHDT, CDR2 YYEEEE.

V and J are TRBV11-2 and TRBJ1-6; perhaps TRBD1 as D (6 bases). The CDR3 length is 14 residues. CDR1 and CDR2 from the germline V gene are SGHAT and FQNNGV. V was cut by 5 bases and J by 7 bases, with 12 bases left in between. CDR3 loop: CASSTGQRNSPLHF. CDR3 DNA: TGTGCCAGCAGCACTGGACAGAGAAATTCACCCCTCCACTTT.

The chain carries TRBV30 and TRBJ1-5; D call uncertain. CDR3 size: 13 residues. Trimming removed 0 bases from V and 4 bases from J, with 7 bases in between. Germline CDR1 reads GTSNPN; CDR2 reads SVGIG (reference sequence). Written as DNA, the CDR3 is TGTGCCTGGAGTGTTAGCCTAAATCAGCCCCAGCATTTT. This gives the protein CAWSVSLNQPQHF.